One sample yielded the 12 T cell receptor beta chains listed below, sequenced in a study of T cell repertoires in cytomegalovirus infection. TCRdb reanalysed the reads using MiXCR and keeps one entry per CDR3 protein. The table records 400,000 to 550,000 distinct CDR3 sequences, approximately 10% of them present only once. Sequenced material: PBMCs. The receptors were sampled from a human donor in good health (CMV status not recorded). Some clones in this sample may be carry-over from other donors' samples.

This clonotype was found many times. The V gene is TRBV5-1, the J gene TRBJ1-6, with TRBD1 identical over 10 bases. V was clipped by 4 bases and J by 10 bases; unmatched bases: 8. Germline values: CDR1 SGHRS, CDR2 YFSETQ. This CDR3 spans 15 amino acids. Here the CDR3 reads CASSQRQGARSPLHF. The CDR3 region has the DNA TGCGCCAGCAGCCAACGACAGGGGGCACGGTCACCCCTCCACTTT.

The gene calls are TRBV20-1 and TRBJ2-1, with 10 bases aligning to TRBD2. J was trimmed by 10 bases and V by 2 bases; bases with no gene match: 11. Germline V gene sequence: CDR1 DFQATT, CDR2 SNEGSKA (reference sequence). The CDR3 extends over 15 amino acids. DNA of the CDR3: TGCAGTGCTAGACCAGGGACTAGCGCCTTCTGGGAGCAGTTCTTC. The encoded protein is CSARPGTSAFWEQFF.

At least ten counts were recorded for this clonotype. The rearrangement links TRBV7-8 to TRBJ1-5; TRBD1 aligns across 9 bases. There are 16 residues in the CDR3. Per the germline V gene, CDR1 is SGHVS and CDR2 is FQNEAQ. Losses at the gene ends were 3 bases for V and 3 bases for J; bases not matched to a gene: 6. CDR3 DNA sequence: TGTGCCAGCAGCTTCAGTAGGACAGGGGTCAATCAGCCCCAGCATTTT. Translation: CASSFSRTGVNQPQHF.

The chain employs TRBV29-1 and TRBJ2-1; 11 bases are shared with TRBD2. The CDR3 totals 15 residues. The germline gives CDR1 SQVTM, CDR2 ANQGSEA. Trimming at V came to 6 bases and at J to 0 bases, leaving 4 bases not matched to a gene. CDR3 region: CSVETSGTSYNEQFF. CDR3 DNA: TGCAGCGTGGAGACTAGCGGGACCTCCTACAATGAGCAGTTCTTC.

This clonotype occurred many times. V is TRBV12-3 or TRBV12-4 and J is TRBJ2-1, with D possibly being TRBD1 (6 bases). The CDR3 has 13 amino acids. V was pared by 5 bases and J by 6 bases, with 11 bases between. CDR3 protein: CASSVSGANEQFF. The CDR3 nucleotides are TGTGCCAGCAGTGTCTCAGGGGCCAATGAGCAGTTCTTC.

This clonotype was seen repeatedly, ten times or more. The genes are TRBV7-6 and TRBJ1-2; TRBD1 might be the D (6 bases). From germline, CDR1 is SGHVS and CDR2 FNYEAQ. The CDR3 covers 14 residues. The V gene lost 6 bases and the J gene lost 4 bases, with 15 bases spanning the gap. The DNA for the CDR3 is TGTGCCAGCAGAAAAGGGACAACCTCCTATGGCTACACCTTC. Residues: CASRKGTTSYGYTF.

This clonotype occurred many times. The chain combines TRBV4-1 with TRBJ1-1; tentatively, D is TRBD1 (5 bases). Trimming removed 4 bases at V and 7 bases at J, with 16 bases between. The CDR3 runs 14 residues. Germline V gene sequence: CDR1 MGHRA, CDR2 YSYEKL. The CDR3 region has the DNA TGCGCCAGCAGCCGGCCAGGGACCGCGCTTGAAGCTTTCTTT. It is translated as CASSRPGTALEAFF.

V gene TRBV20-1 combines with J gene TRBJ1-2; tentatively, D is TRBD1 (6 bases). The CDR3 contains 12 residues. V was cut by 6 bases and J by 8 bases, with 16 bases left in between. Germline lookup yields CDR1 DFQATT and CDR2 SNEGSKA (reference sequence). CDR3 nucleotide sequence: TGCAGTGCATTAAGGGGGGAGGTCGGCTACACCTTC. This translates into CSALRGEVGYTF.

The gene calls are TRBV7-9 and TRBJ2-1, with TRBD1 matching over 10 bases. The V gene end was trimmed by 5 bases and the J gene end by 5 bases; junction bases not matched to a gene: 6. CDR1 and CDR2 from the germline V gene are SEHNR and FQNEAQ (reference sequence). The CDR3 extends over 15 amino acids. CDR3: CASSPVGTGDNEQFF. In DNA, the CDR3 is TGTGCCAGCAGCCCGGTGGGGACAGGGGACAATGAGCAGTTCTTC.

This clonotype was recorded at least ten times. In DNA form, the CDR3 reads TGTGCTAGTGGTTTGGTAGTAGCGGGGGGTGGGGACAATGAGCAGTTCTTC. Encoded protein: CASGLVVAGGGDNEQFF. The rearrangement joins TRBV12-5 to TRBJ2-1, with TRBD2 identical over 10 bases. V shed 0 bases, J shed 5 bases, and the junction held 7 bases outside the gene matches. Germline CDR1 is LGHNT and CDR2 is FRNRAP. The CDR3 runs to 17 residues.

In regard to this clonotype: The CDR3 end shows no conserved phenylalanine or tryptophan, and so a read error is likely. This sequence joins TRBV5-6 and TRBJ2-7; D is tentatively TRBD1 or TRBD2 (5 bases each). The length of the CDR3 is 15 residues. V dropped 0 bases and J dropped 2 bases, with 12 bases sitting between them. CDR1 and CDR2 from the germline V gene are SGHDT and YYEEEE. The CDR3 nucleotides read TGTGCCAGCAGCTTGGCCAAATCGGGACCCTACGAGCAGTACTCC. It codes for CASSLAKSGPYEQYS.

This clonotype was seen at least ten times. This chain links TRBV7-3 with TRBJ1-2, with 7 bases fitting TRBD1. The CDR3 is 18 residues long. In germline, CDR1 is SGHTA, CDR2 FQGTGA. The junction had 16 bases not matched to a gene; V was cut back by 1 base and J by 5 bases. Here the CDR3 reads CASSLKPLDRRKPYGYTF. CDR3 DNA: TGTGCCAGCAGCTTAAAACCCCTGGACAGGCGGAAACCGTATGGCTACACCTTC.